The present T cell receptor (beta chain) was sequenced within a study of shared T cell receptors in the human thymus (dated by TCRdb to the early 2020s). Concerning the study at large: The study investigated the way shared, self-reactive T-cell receptor alpha chains are produced in the human thymus.

Libraries were built with the immunoSEQ multiplex PCR assay. TCRdb provides this immuneACCESS table in a form limited to in-frame rearrangements. Some clones are lacking; in checked studies, under half of them reflect an unresolved V gene, and why the rest are absent is not known. The sample table holds around 730,000 clones, of which 75% to 90% were seen once. Together, the top ten hold more than 0.01% of the sample. From its cysteine to its phenylalanine, the CDR3 spans 17 amino acids. The entry retains the CDR3 DNA only, 51 bases that are in frame from base 1. Compared with germline, V lacks 5 bases and J lacks 2 bases; bases without a gene match: 11. The germline V gene gives CDR1 as SGHTA and CDR2 as FQGTGA. For this clone: Its antigen specificity is not known. One base away there is no much larger clone; base qualities are not given.

The data were also submitted as part of a second study, on human thymus T cells. As the second study states: In Finland, the donors were immunologically healthy infants who were having open corrective cardiac surgery for congenital heart defects. Thymus tissue was obtained as surgical resects removed during corrective cardiac surgery. Both the thymic and the peripheral blood repertoires appeared to show biased V and J gene segment usage. According to the related research, thymic TCR repertoires were highly overlapping among unrelated individuals. The study used roughly eight infant thymus samples plus four related peripheral blood samples to characterize TCR alpha and beta repertoires. Donor ages ranging from about 7 to 250 days were recorded, and more than five male and two female infants were included in the cohort. Thymocytes were freed from the tissue by mechanical means and kept at -70 degrees C as pellets of about 9-33 million cells. Genomic DNA was extracted from frozen cell pellets with a QIAsymphony instrument. The immunoSEQ multiplex PCR assay was used to amplify the TCRB and TCRAD loci from a standardized quantity of quality-controlled genomic DNA. The V(D)J region was spanned by amplicons of a length sufficient to cover the CDR3 and to identify V and J genes. Amplicon sequencing was performed on an Illumina platform through the commercial immunoSEQ service. Primer bias and sequencing errors were corrected as previously described, and TCRAD and TCRB were defined on the basis of the IMGT database. immunoSEQ Analyzer 3.0 and VDJTools were used for repertoire analysis, which covered basic statistics, V/J segment usage, diversity estimates, rarefaction and pairwise overlap. To estimate diversity, the Chao1, ChaoE, Efron-Thisted, Shannon and inverse Simpson indices were applied, and diversity was also estimated on datasets down-sampled to the smallest sample. Repertoire overlap was assessed by strict matching of CDR3 nucleotide sequence, V gene and J gene, and clustering was done by Jaccard-based multidimensional scaling. Thymus samples yielded on average approximately 800,000 unique TCRB clonotypes, compared with 70,000 to 85,000 from blood samples.

The rearrangement combines TRBV7-3 with TRBJ1-5; TRBD1 fits 8 bases in the junction. The sequence was obtained from a girl under three years old with a congenital heart defect. Donor details come from another sample of the same person, matched by shared clones. Sequencing input: thymocytes. The CDR3 in this case is CASSRRTGMLGNQPQHF. The nucleotides read TGTGCCAGCAGCCGACGGACAGGGATGTTAGGCAATCAGCCCCAGCATTTT.